This entry is about one T cell receptor beta chain. These data come from a study of blood T cell repertoires in COVID-19. The wider study: The United States, Italy and Spain provided the acute and convalescent COVID-19 samples. In each case, the material was cDNA or gDNA derived from T cells, B-cell-depleted T cells, or PBMCs.

CDR3 size: 14 residues. Germline V gene lookup returns CDR1 LGHNT and CDR2 FRNRAP. V shed 0 bases and J shed 4 bases, with 7 bases lying between them. The table came from immunoSEQ multiplex PCR; TCRdb's copy has only in-frame clones and leaves some out. This table holds more than 200,000 clones, roughly 88% found once. Participants classified as exposed had met a COVID-19 case within 2 weeks before study entry. Sequenced material: PBMCs or T cells enriched from blood (not recorded which). The TCR sequence derives from a woman in her twenties or thirties who had been exposed to COVID-19. The chain combines TRBV12-5 with TRBJ2-1; TRBD2 might be the D (5 bases). The CDR3 DNA is TGTGCTAGTGGTTTGGTACTAGAGTACAATGAGCAGTTCTTC. Translated, it gives CASGLVLEYNEQFF.